Listed below are T cell receptor beta chains from one sample, sequenced in a study of identical twins. TCRdb reprocessed the 5' RACE reads via MiXCR and lists one record per CDR3 protein. The table lists about 690,000 distinct CDR3 sequences, 6.1% of them singletons, with approximately 1.6% in the top ten. Specimen: naive T cells sorted from blood. The source is a man between 18 and 29 years old in good health. The CDR3 runs from the conserved cysteine through the conserved F or W. The D gene is left open where the match is weak. Rows may omit the clone size; those that give it use once, few, many or a size class.

size,J,D,V,CDR3,DNA
many,TRBJ2-1,-,TRBV24-1,CATSVTSYNEQFF,TGTGCCACCAGTGTCACTAGCTACAATGAGCAGTTCTTC
-,TRBJ1-2,TRBD1,TRBV5-1,CASSAGNRGPNYGYTF,TGCGCCAGCAGCGCCGGAAACAGGGGGCCGAACTATGGCTACACCTTC
few,TRBJ2-5,-,TRBV28,CASSLTVRGETQYF,TGTGCCAGCAGTTTGACCGTTCGGGGAGAGACCCAGTACTTC
many,TRBJ1-6,TRBD1,TRBV5-1,CASSPDRDNSPLHF,TGCGCCAGCAGCCCGGACAGGGATAATTCACCCCTCCACTTT
few,TRBJ1-1,-,TRBV7-8,CASSLPYPRQHPENTEAFF,TGTGCCAGCAGCTTACCCTATCCCCGACAGCACCCAGAGAACACTGAAGCTTTCTTT
many,TRBJ1-5,-,TRBV12-3/TRBV12-4,CASSPGGPLINQPQHF,TGTGCCAGCAGTCCTGGGGGACCCTTGATCAATCAGCCCCAGCATTTT
many,TRBJ1-1,-,TRBV20-1,CSAREGMNTEAFF,TGCAGTGCTAGAGAGGGAATGAACACTGAAGCTTTCTTT
many,TRBJ2-3,-,TRBV11-2,CASSLRAPSTDTQYF,TGTGCCAGCAGCTTACGGGCTCCTAGCACAGATACGCAGTATTTT
-,TRBJ1-2,TRBD1,TRBV27,CASSQGALYGYTF,TGTGCCAGCAGTCAGGGGGCCTTATATGGCTACACCTTC
many,TRBJ2-2,-,TRBV20-1,CSARDHIGTGELFF,TGCAGTGCTAGAGATCATATCGGCACCGGGGAGCTGTTTTTT
few,TRBJ1-3,-,TRBV20-1,CSARGGTVGNTIYF,TGCAGTGCTAGGGGGGGGACCGTTGGAAACACCATATATTTT
few,TRBJ1-1,-,TRBV12-5,CASGERNTEAFF,TGTGCTAGTGGGGAGAGAAACACTGAAGCTTTCTTT
few,TRBJ2-1,-,TRBV29-1,CSVVSRLAGEQFF,TGCAGCGTTGTCTCCCGCCTAGCAGGGGAGCAGTTCTTC
-,TRBJ2-7,TRBD1,TRBV12-3/TRBV12-4,CASTPRTGSMYEQYF,TGTGCCAGCACCCCTAGGACAGGGAGTATGTACGAGCAGTACTTC
few,TRBJ2-1,-,TRBV15,CATYNEQFF,TGTGCCACGTACAATGAGCAGTTCTTC